The rows below give T cell receptor beta chains drawn from one sample of a study of blood T cell repertoires in COVID-19. The data were produced by immunoSEQ multiplex PCR, yet TCRdb's version contains in-frame clones alone and is incomplete. Seen here are 100,000 to 130,000 clones, 71% observed once, and the top ten hold around 1.7%. The sequencing sample was made of peripheral blood. The receptors derive from a woman between 35 and 50 years old with acute or convalescent COVID-19. Both conserved end residues are part of each CDR3.

V gene	J gene	CDR3 protein
TRBV3-1/TRBV3-2	TRBJ2-2	CASTLSWGDRAGELFF
TRBV5-5	TRBJ1-1	CASSLSPGATNTEAFF
TRBV5-1	TRBJ2-1	CASSGAGTSVSNEQFF
TRBV15	TRBJ2-2	CATSNLRGTGELFF
TRBV27	TRBJ1-5	CASSLRGQGSPQHF
TRBV6-1	TRBJ2-5	CASSESPSETQYF
TRBV4-1	TRBJ1-6	CASSQPGTGSGNSPLHF
TRBV28	TRBJ1-2	CASSLQGPYGYTF
TRBV4-3	TRBJ2-3	CASSHGPGGGTDTQYF
TRBV4-1	TRBJ1-3	CASSGPVGNTIYF
TRBV5-1	TRBJ2-1	CASSRPGTGARSEFF
TRBV11-1	TRBJ1-1	CASSSGQGTEAFF
TRBV15	TRBJ1-1	CATSRDEELINTEAFF
TRBV6-5	TRBJ1-5	CASTGMGNQPQHF
TRBV11-2	TRBJ1-3	CASSQDRAGNTIYF
TRBV5-1	TRBJ2-1	CASSLGSSGEVNEQFF
TRBV5-1	TRBJ2-4	CASSLLDSENIQYF
TRBV5-4	TRBJ2-5	CASSLGGGGPLGETQYF
TRBV6-1	TRBJ1-5	CASSEVSGGNQPQHF
TRBV5-8	TRBJ2-4	CASSTGTAAKNIQYF
TRBV7-8	TRBJ1-3	CASSFERAGNTIYF
TRBV11-1	TRBJ2-5	CASSPLGTTGAETQYF
TRBV19	TRBJ1-5	CASSETGYQPQHF
TRBV30	TRBJ1-6	CAWSSGRGLYNSPLHF
TRBV28	TRBJ2-7	CARGGAGAPFSYEQYF
TRBV9	TRBJ2-3	CASSPGADTQYF
TRBV30	TRBJ1-5	CAWSNPQGVNQPQHF
TRBV27	TRBJ1-2	CASSPWSSAYGYTF
TRBV6-5	TRBJ1-2	CASSRTGVNYGYTF
TRBV10-3	TRBJ2-3	CAISAGTSGDTQYF
TRBV20-1	TRBJ2-7	CSAIDYYEQYF
TRBV11-2	TRBJ1-1	CASSLGQNTEAFF
TRBV5-5	TRBJ2-1	CASSLALVTNEQFF
TRBV5-1	TRBJ2-5	CASSWDRQETQYF
TRBV2	TRBJ2-3	CASSDEFGGITDTQYF
TRBV27	TRBJ2-5	CASSSFSEETQYF